The 32 T cell receptor beta chains below come from one sample, sequenced in a study of T-cell memory formation after mild COVID-19. In TCRdb, the 5' RACE reads were re-called with MiXCR into one record per CDR3 protein. The table lists a few hundred thousand distinct CDR3 sequences, 25% to 30% of them singletons. Sequenced material: PBMCs or a T cell subset sorted from them (not recorded which). The receptors were sampled from an adult woman who had mild COVID-19 (a few samples of this study predate the infection). Cell type and time point are not known.

V gene TRBV7-2 combines with J gene TRBJ1-1, with 7 bases lining up with TRBD1. Germline V lookup: CDR1 SGHTA, CDR2 FQGNSA. The CDR3 loop spans 14 amino acids. V lost 4 bases and J lost 3; bases outside the gene matches: 5. The CDR3 nucleotides read TGTGCCAGCAGCTCCTGGACAGGTCACACTGAAGCTTTCTTT. It encodes CASSSWTGHTEAFF.

This clonotype showed up just once. The genes are TRBV7-6 and TRBJ1-1; TRBD1 matches 7 bases. The trim removed 5 bases at V and 11 bases at J, leaving 8 bases unmatched. CDR3 length equals 12 residues. Germline V gives CDR1 SGHVS, CDR2 FNYEAQ. In DNA, the CDR3 is TGTGCCAGCAGCCCCGGGACAGTCGCTGCTTTCTTT. It encodes CASSPGTVAAFF. The full variable domain, with the rest looked up from reference TRBV7-6 and TRBJ1-1, is GAGVSQSPRYKVTKRGQDVALRCDPISGHVSLYWYRQALGQGPEFLTYFNYEAQQDKSGLPNDRFSAERPEGSISTLTIQRTEQRDSAMYRCASSPGTVAAFFGQGTRLTVV.

The chain has TRBV4-3 and TRBJ2-7, with 10 bases that match TRBD1. The CDR3 runs to 17 residues. In germline, CDR1 is LGHNA, CDR2 YSLEER. V trimming: 1 base; J trimming: 0 bases; junction bases outside the gene matches: 6. The CDR3 DNA reads TGCGCCAGCAGCCAAGGACAGGGGGCCTTAAGCTCCTACGAGCAGTACTTC. Amino acid sequence: CASSQGQGALSSYEQYF.

CDR3: CASGASLYSYEQYF. Written as DNA, the CDR3 is TGCGCCAGCGGCGCCTCCCTATATTCCTACGAGCAGTACTTC. The genes are TRBV5-1 and TRBJ2-7; D remains ambiguous. The V end was cut by 7 bases, the J end by 1 base, with 15 bases between. Germline-derived CDR1 and CDR2 are SGHRS and YFSETQ. CDR3 length: 14 residues. The full variable domain, its missing parts supplied by reference TRBV5-1 and TRBJ2-7, is KAGVTQTPRYLIKTRGQQVTLSCSPISGHRSVSWYQQTPGQGLQFLFEYFSETQRNKGNFPGRFSGRQFSNSRSEMNVSTLELGDSALYLCASGASLYSYEQYFGPGTRLTVT.

This clonotype was seen only a few times. The chain uses TRBV6-5 and TRBJ1-2; D might be TRBD1 (6 bases). The length of the CDR3 is 13 residues. Deletions cut 0 bases from V and 7 bases from J, with 9 bases between. Germline lookup yields CDR1 MNHEY and CDR2 SVGAGI. The CDR3 sequence is CASSYSGGSGYTF. The CDR3 DNA reads TGTGCCAGCAGTTACTCAGGGGGTAGTGGCTACACCTTC.

The chain links TRBV7-9 to TRBJ1-2; TRBD1 aligns across 9 bases. From germline, CDR1 is SEHNR and CDR2 FQNEAQ (reference sequence). CDR3 length equals 16 residues. The trim removed 2 bases at V and 5 bases at J, leaving 9 bases unmatched. The CDR3 DNA is TGTGCCAGCAGCTTAACCGGGACAGGGTTGGGGTATGGCTACACCTTC. This translates into CASSLTGTGLGYGYTF.

This clonotype has at least ten counts. V and J are TRBV18 and TRBJ2-3; D possibly uses TRBD1 or TRBD2 (5 bases each). This CDR3 is built from 16 residues. The germline gives CDR1 KGHSH, CDR2 LQKENI. Trimming cost V 5 bases and J 3 bases, with 18 bases left between them. DNA for the CDR3: TGTGCCAGCTCATCCGAAACCATGGGACCAACAGATACGCAGTATTTT. Residues: CASSSETMGPTDTQYF. Full variable domain (missing parts from reference TRBV18 and TRBJ2-3): NAGVMQNPRHLVRRRGQEARLRCSPMKGHSHVYWYRQLPEEGLKFMVYLQKENIIDESGMPKERFSAEFPKEGPSILRIQQVVRGDSAAYFCASSSETMGPTDTQYFGPGTRLTVL.

This clonotype was counted only a few times. V gene TRBV7-9 combines with J gene TRBJ2-2, with 12 bases lining up with TRBD2. This CDR3 contains 17 residues. Germline trimming cut 5 bases from V and 5 bases from J; bases unmatched to any gene: 9. Per germline, CDR1 SEHNR and CDR2 FQNEAQ (reference sequence). In DNA form, the CDR3 reads TGTGCCAGCAGCGCACGACTAGCGGGAGCTGGGACCGGGGAGCTGTTTTTT. Its translation: CASSARLAGAGTGELFF.

The chain couples TRBV4-2 to TRBJ2-2; perhaps TRBD2 as D (5 bases). This CDR3 region has 16 residues. Trimming removed 0 bases at V and 9 bases at J, with 17 bases between. Per the germline V gene, CDR1 is LGHNA and CDR2 is YNFKEQ. CDR3 in DNA: TGTGCCAGCAGCCAAGAAGGCGTCGGGATCCCCCGGGAGCTGTTTTTT. Amino acids: CASSQEGVGIPRELFF.

The sample holds a few counts of this clonotype. The chain joins TRBV18 to TRBJ2-7, with TRBD2 matching 8 bases. CDR1 and CDR2 from the germline V gene are KGHSH and LQKENI. CDR3 length equals 13 residues. J was trimmed by 5 bases and V by 3 bases; bases with no gene match: 3. CDR3 amino acids: CASSPGGDNEQYF. The CDR3 nucleotides are TGTGCCAGCTCACCCGGGGGGGATAACGAGCAGTACTTC.

This chain connects TRBV11-3 to TRBJ2-5, with 8 positions matching TRBD1. CDR3 length: 12 amino acids. Trimming took 11 bases from V and 3 from J; bases not matched to a gene: 5. Germline values: CDR1 SGHNT, CDR2 YENEEA. DNA for the CDR3: TGTGCCTCACAACAGGGGGAAGAGACCCAGTACTTC. Its translation is CASQQGEETQYF. Based on the CDR3 plus reference TRBV11-3 and TRBJ2-5, the full variable domain is EAGVVQSPRYKIIEKKQPVAFWCNPISGHNTLYWYLQNLGQGPELLIRYENEEAVDDSQLPKDRFSAERLKGVDSTLKIQPAELGDSAVYLCASQQGEETQYFGPGTRLLVL.

This clonotype was counted ten times or more. The V and J genes are TRBV19 and TRBJ2-3; the D is unclear. From germline, CDR1 is LNHDA and CDR2 SQIVND (reference sequence). The ends were cut back, 5 bases at V and 3 bases at J, with 9 bases in the middle. The CDR3 is made up of 13 amino acids. The DNA of the CDR3 is TGTGCCAGTAGTCAGTCCCTAACAGATACGCAGTATTTT. Translation gives CASSQSLTDTQYF. Full variable domain (rest looked up from reference TRBV19 and TRBJ2-3): DGGITQSPKYLFRKEGQNVTLSCEQNLNHDAMYWYRQDPGQGLRLIYYSQIVNDFQKGDIAEGYSVSREKKESFPLTVTSAQKNPTAFYLCASSQSLTDTQYFGPGTRLTVL.

This clonotype was seen many times. The chain carries TRBV7-2 and TRBJ2-2; 7 bases line up with TRBD1. From germline, CDR1 is SGHTA and CDR2 FQGNSA. CDR3 length: 15 amino acids. After removal of 7 bases from V and 4 bases from J, the junction contained 9 bases not matched to a gene. In DNA, the CDR3 is TGTGCCAGCACCATCGAGGGGGCGCTCACCGGGGAGCTGTTTTTT. Amino acids: CASTIEGALTGELFF. The entire variable domain, with the rest obtained from reference TRBV7-2 and TRBJ2-2, is as follows: GAGVSQSPSNKVTEKGKDVELRCDPISGHTALYWYRQSLGQGLEFLIYFQGNSAPDKSGLPSDRFSAERTGGSVSTLTIQRTQQEDSAVYLCASTIEGALTGELFFGEGSRLTVL.

The gene calls are TRBV20-1 and TRBJ2-1; D unclear. Germline V CDR1 and CDR2: DFQATT, SNEGSKA (reference sequence). The CDR3 runs to 13 residues. V gave up 6 bases and J gave up 2 bases, with 11 bases separating them. CDR3 nucleotide sequence: TGCAGTGCCGTCAACCCCACCTACAATGAGCAGTTCTTC. Its translation is CSAVNPTYNEQFF.

The chain has TRBV2 and TRBJ2-5; no reliable D call. Trimming took off 5 bases at V and 9 bases at J, with 10 bases between the two ends. The CDR3 is 11 amino acids. Looked up from germline, CDR1 is SNHLY and CDR2 is FYNNEI. Here the CDR3 reads CASSNPRAQYF. The CDR3 bases are TGTGCCAGCAGTAACCCCCGGGCCCAGTACTTC.

The DNA for the CDR3 is TGTGCCTCCCGAACCCCCCGACAGGGTAGGGGCTACACCTTC. It specifies CASRTPRQGRGYTF. The chain has TRBV6-5 and TRBJ1-2, with 7 bases fitting TRBD1. CDR1 is MNHEY and CDR2 is SVGAGI in the germline V gene. The length of the CDR3 is 14 residues. The V and J ends lost 11 bases and 8 bases, in that order; junction bases with no gene match: 17.

This chain's CDR3 is CASSLRDGRETEAFF. The CDR3 nucleotides read TGTGCCAGCTCACTTAGGGACGGCCGAGAGACTGAAGCTTTCTTT. The chain employs TRBV18 and TRBJ1-1; possibly TRBD1 for D (5 bases). V lost 4 bases and J lost 5, with 17 bases in between. CDR1 KGHSH and CDR2 LQKENI come from the germline V gene. The CDR3 runs to 15 residues. Based on the CDR3 plus reference TRBV18 and TRBJ1-1, the full variable domain is NAGVMQNPRHLVRRRGQEARLRCSPMKGHSHVYWYRQLPEEGLKFMVYLQKENIIDESGMPKERFSAEFPKEGPSILRIQQVVRGDSAAYFCASSLRDGRETEAFFGQGTRLTVV.

The V and J genes are TRBV7-9 and TRBJ1-4; the D is unclear. CDR3 length: 13 amino acids. Trimming stripped 3 bases from V and 2 bases from J, with 4 bases between. The V gene's germline CDR1 is SEHNR and CDR2 FQNEAQ (reference sequence). CDR3 sequence reads: CASSFGTNEKLFF. The CDR3 DNA reads as TGTGCCAGCAGCTTCGGGACTAATGAAAAACTGTTTTTT.

This chain connects TRBV3-1 to TRBJ1-2, with TRBD1 matching 10 bases. Trimming at V came to 4 bases and at J to 6 bases, leaving 5 bases not matched to a gene. CDR1 and CDR2 (germline): LGHDT, YNNKEL (reference sequence). CDR3 length equals 14 residues. CDR3 in DNA: TGTGCCAGCAGCCGAGGAGGACAGGGGGATGGCTACACCTTC. Translated, it gives CASSRGGQGDGYTF. Full variable domain (outside the CDR3, taken from reference TRBV3-1 and TRBJ1-2): DTAVSQTPKYLVTQMGNDKSIKCEQNLGHDTMYWYKQDSKKFLKIMFSYNNKELIINETVPNRFSPKSPDKAHLNLHINSLELGDSAVYFCASSRGGQGDGYTFGSGTRLTVV.

The V and J genes are TRBV12-3 or TRBV12-4 and TRBJ2-1, with 7 bases identical to TRBD2. This CDR3 is 13 amino acids long. V was pared by 6 bases and J by 4 bases, with 3 bases of the junction left unmatched. CDR3 sequence (DNA): TGTGCCAGCAGGGGGGGGACTTACAATGAGCAGTTCTTC. Translation: CASRGGTYNEQFF.

This clonotype was recorded a few times. The rearrangement joins TRBV20-1 to TRBJ1-1, with D uncertain. This CDR3 has 11 amino acids. V was shortened by 0 bases and J by 4 bases, with 3 bases between the two germline ends. Per germline, CDR1 DFQATT and CDR2 SNEGSKA (reference sequence). The chain's CDR3 is CSARESTEAFF. The CDR3 nucleotides are TGCAGTGCTAGAGAGAGCACTGAAGCTTTCTTT.

The chain is built from TRBV20-1 and TRBJ2-3, with 9 bases that match TRBD1. V gave up 5 bases and J gave up 3 bases; unmatched junction bases: 6. CDR3 length: 14 amino acids. Per germline, CDR1 DFQATT and CDR2 SNEGSKA (reference sequence). The CDR3 DNA reads as TGCAGTGCTTGGGGAGGACAGGGGACAGATACGCAGTATTTT. Translation gives CSAWGGQGTDTQYF.

This clonotype was observed a few times. This sequence joins TRBV5-1 and TRBJ2-1, with D maybe TRBD2 (5 bases). CDR3 size: 10 residues. Between the trimmed V and J ends, which lost 5 bases and 12 bases, there was a span of 9 bases. Germline CDR1 is SGHRS and CDR2 is YFSETQ. CDR3 DNA: TGCGCCAGCAGGGGAGTCGTGCAGTTCTTC. Its translation: CASRGVVQFF.

The J gene is TRBJ2-5, the V gene TRBV20-1, with 7 bases aligning to TRBD1. V trimming: 6 bases; J trimming: 5 bases; junction bases outside the gene matches: 12. The germline V gene encodes CDR1 DFQATT and CDR2 SNEGSKA (reference sequence). The CDR3 runs 14 residues. The CDR3 here is CSATWTGRRETQYF. CDR3 nucleotides: TGCAGTGCCACTTGGACAGGAAGGAGGGAGACCCAGTACTTC.

This chain joins TRBV5-1 and TRBJ2-1; D ambiguous. The ends were cut back, 4 bases at V and 7 bases at J, with 6 bases in the middle. The CDR3 runs 11 residues. Germline values: CDR1 SGHRS, CDR2 YFSETQ. The CDR3 is CASSRVNEQFF. As DNA, the CDR3 is TGCGCCAGCAGCCGGGTAAATGAGCAGTTCTTC.

The rearrangement uses TRBV7-9 and TRBJ2-2; 8 bases line up with TRBD1. Per germline, CDR1 SEHNR and CDR2 FQNEAQ (reference sequence). The CDR3 is 16 residues long. With V trimmed by 0 bases and J by 6 bases, 6 bases remained unmatched. The CDR3 is CASSLALGQVAGELFF. As DNA, the CDR3 is TGTGCCAGCAGCTTAGCGCTGGGACAGGTGGCCGGGGAGCTGTTTTTT.

The rearrangement joins TRBV5-5 to TRBJ2-5; 13 nucleotides align to TRBD2. The CDR3 length is 17 residues. Per the germline V gene, CDR1 is SGHKS and CDR2 is YYEKEE (reference sequence). J lost 3 bases, V lost 0 bases, and 5 bases had no gene match. In DNA, the CDR3 is TGTGCCAGCAGCTTGGAGGTGACTAGCGGGGGGAAAGAGACCCAGTACTTC. Translating it yields CASSLEVTSGGKETQYF.

The V call is TRBV9, the J call TRBJ2-2; D is possibly TRBD2 (6 bases). Looked up from germline, CDR1 is SGDLS and CDR2 is YYNGEE. Trimming removed 2 bases at V and 7 bases at J, with 18 bases between. The CDR3 is 16 amino acids. The CDR3 loop reads CASSVHAGPGNGELFF. CDR3 nucleotides: TGTGCCAGCAGCGTCCACGCGGGACCGGGGAACGGGGAGCTGTTTTTT.

The chain is built from TRBV7-2 and TRBJ1-1, with 8 positions matching TRBD1. The CDR3 spans 15 residues. Losses at the gene ends were 2 bases for V and 4 bases for J; bases not matched to a gene: 6. The germline V gene encodes CDR1 SGHTA and CDR2 FQGNSA. CDR3 sequence reads: CASSLQVDRGTEAFF. For the CDR3, the DNA is TGTGCCAGCAGCTTACAAGTTGACAGGGGCACTGAAGCTTTCTTT.

The V and J genes are TRBV29-1 and TRBJ2-7; tentative D call: TRBD1 (6 bases). This CDR3 has 16 residues. Germline loops: CDR1 SQVTM, CDR2 ANQGSEA. Trimming left V 4 bases short and J 1 base short, with 20 bases between. This CDR3 reads CSVVRVTGSVSYEQYF. DNA of the CDR3: TGCAGCGTTGTCCGTGTTACAGGGTCTGTTTCCTACGAGCAGTACTTC.

The CDR3 DNA follows: TGCAGTGCTCCCCATAACCGACTAGCGGGAGACTCCTACAATGAGCAGTTCTTC. Amino acid sequence: CSAPHNRLAGDSYNEQFF. This rearrangement joins TRBV20-1 to TRBJ2-1; TRBD2 matches 12 bases. The CDR3 is made up of 18 amino acids. Trimming took 5 bases from V and 0 from J; bases not matched to a gene: 11. The germline V gene has CDR1 DFQATT and CDR2 SNEGSKA (reference sequence).

This clonotype was counted between two and nine times. CDR3 protein: CASSQGTGHAIPDTQYF. The CDR3 DNA reads as TGCGCCAGCAGCCAAGGAACGGGACATGCGATCCCAGATACGCAGTATTTT. V gene TRBV4-1 combines with J gene TRBJ2-3, with a weak D call TRBD1 (6 bases). The germline CDR1 and CDR2 sequences are MGHRA and YSYEKL. V lost 1 base, J lost 4 bases, and 18 bases lay in between. This CDR3 has 17 amino acids.